The 18 T cell receptor beta chains below were found in one sample sequenced in a study of blood T cell repertoires in COVID-19. Repertoires were generated with immunoSEQ multiplex PCR, while TCRdb's copy carries only in-frame clones and drops some. The sample has fewer than 200,000 clones, 80% to 90% seen once. The sample taken for sequencing was peripheral blood. The receptors stem from a woman between 70 and 85 years old who had recovered from COVID-19.

The rearrangement links TRBV9 to TRBJ2-3, with D maybe TRBD1 (6 bases). V was pared by 4 bases and J by 6 bases, with 9 bases between. Germline V gene data show CDR1 as SGDLS and CDR2 as YYNGEE. This CDR3 region has 12 residues. The CDR3 nucleotides are TGTGCCAGCAGCCCCCAGGGGGATACGCAGTATTTT. This encodes CASSPQGDTQYF.

V usage is TRBV4-3 and J usage is TRBJ2-1, with TRBD2 matching over 11 bases. Germline V gives CDR1 LGHNA, CDR2 YSLEER. Germline trimming cut 0 bases from V and 11 bases from J; bases unmatched to any gene: 6. The length of the CDR3 is 15 residues. CDR3 nucleotide sequence: TGCGCCAGCAGCCAAGATTGGCTAGCGGGGGGAAAGCAGTTCTTC. It codes for CASSQDWLAGGKQFF.

V is TRBV15 and J is TRBJ1-2, with 7 bases lining up with TRBD1. CDR1 and CDR2 from the germline V gene are LNHNV and YYDKDF (reference sequence). J lost 1 base, V lost 5 bases, and 10 bases had no gene match. The CDR3 runs to 16 residues. CDR3 DNA: TGTGCCACCAGCTCCCCGTCGACAGGGATTAACTATGGCTACACCTTC. This sequence encodes CATSSPSTGINYGYTF.

The chain has TRBV5-8 and TRBJ2-2; D is perhaps TRBD1 (5 bases). Germline V gene data show CDR1 as SGHTS and CDR2 as YDEGEE. V was shortened by 4 bases and J by 7 bases, with 14 bases between the two germline ends. The CDR3 runs 14 residues. The CDR3 reads CASSQPGFGGELFF. The CDR3 nucleotides read TGTGCCAGCAGCCAGCCAGGGTTTGGCGGGGAGCTGTTTTTT.

The chain is built from TRBV6-5 and TRBJ1-2, with 10 bases that match TRBD1. This CDR3 is 16 amino acids long. Unmatched junction bases numbered 5, after V lost 4 bases and J lost 0 bases. Germline lookup yields CDR1 MNHEY and CDR2 SVGAGI. The CDR3 region is CASSSGTGATNYGYTF. The CDR3 DNA reads TGTGCCAGCAGTTCCGGGACAGGGGCGACTAACTATGGCTACACCTTC.

V gene TRBV5-1 combines with J gene TRBJ1-4; 9 positions match TRBD1. V lost 4 bases, J lost 8 bases, and 12 bases stayed unmatched. Per the germline V gene, CDR1 is SGHRS and CDR2 is YFSETQ. This CDR3 is built from 16 residues. CDR3 in DNA: TGCGCCAGCAGCCCCCCGACCGGGACAGGGATGGAAAAACTGTTTTTT. It encodes CASSPPTGTGMEKLFF.

CDR3 residues: CASSPKRGVSYEQYF. In DNA, the CDR3 is TGTGCCAGCAGCCCCAAACGGGGGGTTTCCTACGAGCAGTACTTC. The V and J genes are TRBV5-6 and TRBJ2-7; 7 bases are shared with TRBD2. Germline V CDR1 and CDR2: SGHDT, YYEEEE. This CDR3 contains 15 residues. Trimming took 4 bases from V and 1 from J; bases not matched to a gene: 8.

V gene TRBV4-1 combines with J gene TRBJ1-2, with D tentatively TRBD1 (6 bases). The V gene's germline CDR1 is MGHRA and CDR2 YSYEKL. The CDR3 covers 14 residues. The germline V and J ends were trimmed by 0 bases and 8 bases, with 13 bases remaining between them. The CDR3, as DNA: TGCGCCAGCAGCCAAGATCGACGGCAGGGGGGCTACACCTTC. Protein sequence: CASSQDRRQGGYTF.

The rearrangement joins TRBV7-9 to TRBJ2-7; TRBD1 agrees at 7 bases. Germline trimming cut 4 bases from V and 2 bases from J; bases unmatched to any gene: 5. The germline CDR1 and CDR2 sequences are SEHNR and FQNEAQ (reference sequence). The CDR3 is made up of 14 amino acids. The DNA of the CDR3 is TGTGCCAGCAGCTCGGACAGGTGGACCTACGAGCAGTACTTC. This gives the protein CASSSDRWTYEQYF.

J is TRBJ2-1 and V is TRBV30; D is perhaps TRBD1 (6 bases). Trimming removed 0 bases at V and 8 bases at J, with 20 bases between. Germline CDR1 reads GTSNPN; CDR2 reads SVGIG (reference sequence). This CDR3 is built from 16 residues. The CDR3: CAWSVGGGVGRDEQFF. In DNA form, the CDR3 reads TGTGCCTGGAGTGTTGGGGGCGGCGTGGGAAGGGATGAGCAGTTCTTC. Full variable domain (rest looked up from reference TRBV30 and TRBJ2-1): SQTIHQWPATLVQPVGSPLSLECTVEGTSNPNLYWYRQAAGRGLQLLFYSVGIGQISSEVPQNLSASRPQDRQFILSSKKLLLSDSGFYLCAWSVGGGVGRDEQFFGPGTRLTVL.

J is TRBJ1-2 and V is TRBV30; maybe TRBD1 (5 bases). The CDR3 extends over 13 amino acids. Trimming cost V 3 bases and J 4 bases, with 12 bases left between them. Germline V gene sequence: CDR1 GTSNPN, CDR2 SVGIG (reference sequence). The CDR3 sequence is CAWSDGGTYGYTF. As DNA, the CDR3 is TGTGCCTGGAGCGATGGAGGGACCTATGGCTACACCTTC.

V is TRBV4-1 and J is TRBJ2-2; 8 bases are a match to TRBD2. This CDR3 region has 16 residues. Germline V lookup: CDR1 MGHRA, CDR2 YSYEKL. V shed 4 bases and J 5 bases; nucleotides not matched to a gene: 9. In nucleotides, the CDR3 is TGCGCCAGCAGCCCCCGGGGGGGGCTGTGGACCGGGGAGCTGTTTTTT. Translated, it gives CASSPRGGLWTGELFF.

The chain has TRBV19 and TRBJ1-1; TRBD1 aligns across 8 bases. Germline loops: CDR1 LNHDA, CDR2 SQIVND (reference sequence). V lost 4 bases, J lost 11 bases, and 6 bases stayed unmatched. The CDR3 spans 12 residues. CDR3 in amino acids: CASSSDRGYAFF. The CDR3 DNA follows: TGTGCCAGTAGTAGCGACAGGGGTTACGCTTTCTTT.

The chain combines TRBV5-1 with TRBJ2-1; D is perhaps TRBD2 (5 bases). Germline CDR1 SGHRS, CDR2 YFSETQ. The CDR3 extends over 15 amino acids. Trimming removed 0 bases from V and 10 bases from J, with 17 bases in between. CDR3 region: CASSLVVGDPAEQFF. CDR3 DNA sequence: TGCGCCAGCAGCTTGGTGGTGGGAGACCCGGCGGAGCAGTTCTTC. The full variable domain, with the rest looked up from reference TRBV5-1 and TRBJ2-1, is KAGVTQTPRYLIKTRGQQVTLSCSPISGHRSVSWYQQTPGQGLQFLFEYFSETQRNKGNFPGRFSGRQFSNSRSEMNVSTLELGDSALYLCASSLVVGDPAEQFFGPGTRLTVL.

The gene calls are TRBV7-3 and TRBJ1-1; D possibly corresponds to TRBD1 (5 bases). The CDR3 is 13 residues long. V shed 5 bases and J shed 6 bases, with 13 bases lying between them. Looked up from germline, CDR1 is SGHTA and CDR2 is FQGTGA. The CDR3 sequence is CASSTAGGAEAFF. CDR3 DNA sequence: TGTGCCAGCAGCACCGCGGGGGGGGCTGAAGCTTTCTTT.

This chain connects TRBV9 to TRBJ2-3; tentative D call: TRBD1 (6 bases). CDR1 and CDR2 from the germline V gene are SGDLS and YYNGEE. Trimming pared 5 bases from V and 4 bases from J, leaving 14 bases between. CDR3 length equals 14 residues. CDR3 bases: TGTGCCAGCAGTGACCGACAGGTAGCAGATACGCAGTATTTT. Encoded protein: CASSDRQVADTQYF.

CDR3: CASSRTGIYGYTF. The CDR3 nucleotides are TGTGCCAGCAGCCGGACAGGAATTTATGGCTACACCTTC. This chain uses TRBV9 with TRBJ1-2; 7 positions agree with TRBD1. The CDR3 spans 13 residues. Trimming removed 4 bases from V and 5 bases from J; junction bases left unmatched: 5. Germline lookup yields CDR1 SGDLS and CDR2 YYNGEE.

The J gene is TRBJ2-1, the V gene TRBV11-2; D is perhaps TRBD2 (6 bases). The CDR3 is 14 amino acids. V shed 7 bases and J shed 0 bases, with 10 bases lying between them. CDR1 and CDR2 (germline): SGHAT, FQNNGV. CDR3 bases: TGTGCCAGCAACTTGGGGGGCTCCTACAATGAGCAGTTCTTC. It specifies CASNLGGSYNEQFF.